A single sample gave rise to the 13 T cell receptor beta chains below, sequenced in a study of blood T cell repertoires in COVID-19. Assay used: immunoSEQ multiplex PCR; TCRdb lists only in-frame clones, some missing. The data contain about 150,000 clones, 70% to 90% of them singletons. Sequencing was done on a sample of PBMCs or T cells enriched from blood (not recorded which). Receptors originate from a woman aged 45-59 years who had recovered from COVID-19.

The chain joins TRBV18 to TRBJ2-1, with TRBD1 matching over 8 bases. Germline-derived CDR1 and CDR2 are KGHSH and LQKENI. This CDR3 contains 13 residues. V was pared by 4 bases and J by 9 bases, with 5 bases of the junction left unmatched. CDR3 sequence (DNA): TGTGCCAGCTCACTACAGACAGGGGTTGAGCAGTTCTTC. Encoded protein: CASSLQTGVEQFF.

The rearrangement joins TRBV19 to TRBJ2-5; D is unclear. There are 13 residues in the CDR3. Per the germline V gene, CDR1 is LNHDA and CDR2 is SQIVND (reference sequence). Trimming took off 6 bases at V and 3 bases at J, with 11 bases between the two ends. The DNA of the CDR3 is TGTGCCAGTAGCCTCACTACGAAAGAGACCCAGTACTTC. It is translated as CASSLTTKETQYF.

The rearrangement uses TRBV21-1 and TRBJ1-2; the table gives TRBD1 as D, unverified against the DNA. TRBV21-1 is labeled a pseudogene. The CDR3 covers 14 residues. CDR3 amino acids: CASSKADIHYGYTF. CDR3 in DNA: TGTGCCAGCAGCAAAGCGGACATCCACTATGGCTACACCTTC.

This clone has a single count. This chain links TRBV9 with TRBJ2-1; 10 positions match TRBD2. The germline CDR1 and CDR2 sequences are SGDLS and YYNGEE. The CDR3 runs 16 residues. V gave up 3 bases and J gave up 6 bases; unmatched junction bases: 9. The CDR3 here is CASSATGTSVSNEQFF. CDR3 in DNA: TGTGCCAGCAGCGCAACCGGGACTAGCGTAAGCAATGAGCAGTTCTTC.

CDR3 bases: TGTGCCGCGGCCGACGGGGTCAACTCTGGAAACACCATATATTTT. It codes for CAAADGVNSGNTIYF. The V and J genes are TRBV10-3 and TRBJ1-3; D is undetermined. V was cut by 11 bases and J by 0 bases, with 17 bases left in between. In germline, CDR1 is ENHRY, CDR2 SYGVKD. The CDR3 has 15 amino acids.

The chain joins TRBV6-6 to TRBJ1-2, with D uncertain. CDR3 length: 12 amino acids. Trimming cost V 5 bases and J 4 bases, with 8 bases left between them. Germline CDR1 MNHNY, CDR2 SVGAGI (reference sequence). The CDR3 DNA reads TGTGCCAGCAGTGGAGAGGGCTATGGCTACACCTTC. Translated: CASSGEGYGYTF.

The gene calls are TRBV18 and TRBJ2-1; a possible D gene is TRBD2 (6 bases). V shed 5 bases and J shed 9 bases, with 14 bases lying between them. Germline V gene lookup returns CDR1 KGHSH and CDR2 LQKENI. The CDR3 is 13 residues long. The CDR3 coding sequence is TGTGCCAGCTCAGTACTAGAGGAGGGTGAGCAGTTCTTC. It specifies CASSVLEEGEQFF.

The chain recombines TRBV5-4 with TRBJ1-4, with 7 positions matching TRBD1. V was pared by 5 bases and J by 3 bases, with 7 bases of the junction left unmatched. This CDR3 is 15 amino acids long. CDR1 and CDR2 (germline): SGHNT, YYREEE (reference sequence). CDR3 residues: CASSSDREPNEKLFF. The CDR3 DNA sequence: TGTGCCAGCAGTTCCGACAGGGAGCCTAATGAAAAACTGTTTTTT.

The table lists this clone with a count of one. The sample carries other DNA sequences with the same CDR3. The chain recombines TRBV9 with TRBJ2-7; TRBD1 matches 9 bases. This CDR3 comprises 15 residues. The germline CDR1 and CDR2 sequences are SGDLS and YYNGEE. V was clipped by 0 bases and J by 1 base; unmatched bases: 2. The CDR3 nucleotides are TGTGCCAGCAGCGTAGGTGGGACAGGGTCCTACGAGCAGTACTTC. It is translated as CASSVGGTGSYEQYF.

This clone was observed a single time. CDR3 in amino acids: CASSPGLAGANEQFF. The CDR3 DNA follows: TGTGCCAGCAGCCCGGGACTAGCGGGAGCCAATGAGCAGTTCTTC. The chain joins TRBV6-4 to TRBJ2-1; 14 nucleotides align to TRBD2. V trimming: 6 bases; J trimming: 6 bases; junction bases outside the gene matches: 4. CDR3 length: 15 amino acids. CDR1 is MRHNA, CDR2 SNTAGT, per germline.

The CDR3 sequence is CASSLNSGVSTDTQYF. The CDR3 bases are TGTGCCAGCAGTCTAAATAGCGGGGTCAGCACAGATACGCAGTATTTT. The rearrangement uses TRBV14 and TRBJ2-3; 8 nucleotides line up with TRBD2. Germline-derived CDR1 and CDR2 are SGHDN and FVKESK. This CDR3 is built from 16 residues. The V gene end was trimmed by 6 bases and the J gene end by 0 bases; junction bases not matched to a gene: 8.

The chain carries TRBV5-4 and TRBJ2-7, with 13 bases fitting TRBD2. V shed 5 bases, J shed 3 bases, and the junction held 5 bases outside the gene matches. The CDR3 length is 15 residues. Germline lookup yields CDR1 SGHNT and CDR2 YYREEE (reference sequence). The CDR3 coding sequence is TGTGCCAGCAGAACCGGGACTAGCGGGGTCTACGAGCAGTACTTC. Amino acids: CASRTGTSGVYEQYF.

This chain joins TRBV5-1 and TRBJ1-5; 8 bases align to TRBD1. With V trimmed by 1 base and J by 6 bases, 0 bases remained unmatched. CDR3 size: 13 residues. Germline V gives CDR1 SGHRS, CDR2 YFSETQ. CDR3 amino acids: CASSLTGGQPQHF. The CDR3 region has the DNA TGCGCCAGCAGCTTGACAGGGGGTCAGCCCCAGCATTTT.